Described below is a single T cell receptor (beta chain) sequence and its context. Antigen unknown. The entry originates in a study of CD8+CD57+ T cells in acquired aplastic anemia. CD8+CD57+ cell expansion, shown by flow cytometry, had occurred in the patients selected for sequencing. Broader study findings: Found in both controls and patients were twenty-nine CD8+ CDR3 sequences.

Trimming removed 2 bases at V and 14 bases at J, with 22 bases between. CDR1 LNHDA and CDR2 SQIVND come from the germline V gene (reference sequence). The CDR3 length is 15 residues. Profiles of TCR beta VDJ and CDR3 were generated from a genomic DNA template. TCRdb recomputed calls from the reads with MiXCR, one row per CDR3 protein. The data contain roughly 500,000 distinct CDR3 sequences, approximately 33% of them singletons. The source is a human donor with aplastic anemia. The chain carries TRBV19 and TRBJ2-1; D possibly matches TRBD1 or TRBD2 (6 bases each). The sample consisted of sorted CD4+, CD8+, or CD8+CD57+ T cells (not recorded which) from PBMCs. CDR3 nucleotides: TGTGCCAGTAGTATATTTGGGGCTAAGGGAAGGGGGGAGTTCTTC. Translation gives CASSIFGAKGRGEFF.